These T cell receptor beta chains were read from a single sample in a study of yellow fever vaccine responses in identical twins. TCRdb redid the calling of the RT-PCR reads with MiXCR, one entry per CDR3 protein. The table includes 5,000 to 6,500 distinct CDR3 sequences, more than 80% detected once. The material was T cells from blood (PBMCs), unsorted or a sorted subset (not recorded which), obtained before or after yellow fever vaccination (not recorded which). The receptors come from a woman younger than 30 who received the yellow fever vaccine. CDR3s include the opening cysteine and the closing phenylalanine or tryptophan.

v_gene	CDR3aa
TRBV29-1	CSVELRDRAYGYTF
TRBV12-3/TRBV12-4	CASSQSEPFYNSPLHF
TRBV29-1	CSVNGPDGETQYF
TRBV4-1	CASSQAPGLSYEQYF
TRBV28	CASSLVRNEQFF
TRBV6-9	CASSYSGRWDTGELFF
TRBV7-2	CASSLVGGRTQETQYF
TRBV10-3	CAISEMRGQGDTEAFF
TRBV30	CAWSVSRHSTDTQYF
TRBV10-3	CAITGGGTDTQYF
TRBV4-2	CASSRGLADRETQYF
TRBV12-3/TRBV12-4	CASSLLLGRETQYF
TRBV20-1	CSARDRTAYNEQFF
TRBV29-1	CSVEKGGSYEQYF
TRBV2	CASSDHGSSGNTIYF
TRBV28	CASRLTGSGSRNQPQHF
TRBV6-2/TRBV6-3	CASSYSDWKETQYF
TRBV11-1	CASSLQRDRNEQYF
TRBV6-7	CASSGPGVLWINSPLHF
TRBV27	CASSSTATYEQYF
TRBV12-3/TRBV12-4	CASSLLVVYGYTF
TRBV5-1	CASSFSGSQETQYF
TRBV2	CASTQTGLYGYTF
TRBV18	CASSPGRQDEKLFF
TRBV11-1	CASSSTGSYNSPLHF